Listed here are 17 T cell receptor beta chains from one sample, sequenced in a study of radiotherapy plus CTLA-4 blockade in lung cancer. Assay: immunoSEQ multiplex PCR; the TCRdb copy retains only in-frame clones and omits some. This sample carries 120,000 or so clones, nearly 80% of them seen once, and the ten largest clones take approximately 4.7%. This material consisted of peripheral blood, taken from a patient treated with radiotherapy plus ipilimumab. All receptors derive from a human donor with non-small cell lung cancer who had a partial response to radiotherapy plus ipilimumab.

This clone was found once. The sample has other DNA sequences that encode this CDR3 too. The gene calls are TRBV28 and TRBJ1-5; 7 bases map to TRBD1. CDR3 length equals 14 residues. V lost 6 bases to trimming and J lost 4 bases; unmatched junction nucleotides: 6. Germline CDR1 is MDHEN and CDR2 is SYDVKM. The DNA of the CDR3 is TGTGCCAGCAGCCCGGGACAGCCAAATCAGCCCCAGCATTTT. Translated, it gives CASSPGQPNQPQHF. The entire variable domain, with the rest obtained from reference TRBV28 and TRBJ1-5, is as follows: DVKVTQSSRYLVKRTGEKVFLECVQDMDHENMFWYRQDPGLGLRLIYFSYDVKMKEKGDIPEGYSVSREKKERFSLILESASTNQTSMYLCASSPGQPNQPQHFGDGTRLSIL.

This chain links TRBV15 with TRBJ1-1, with a possible D match to TRBD1 (5 bases). Germline V lookup: CDR1 LNHNV, CDR2 YYDKDF (reference sequence). V dropped 4 bases and J dropped 1 base, with 34 bases sitting between them. This CDR3 region has 22 residues. The CDR3 DNA reads as TGTGCCACCAGCATACACATGCTAGGGGTTGGAACCCTTTGGGCGCCGAACACTGAAGCTTTCTTT. It yields the protein CATSIHMLGVGTLWAPNTEAFF.

This chain links TRBV11-2 with TRBJ2-5; TRBD2 matches 8 bases. J lost 4 bases, V lost 6 bases, and 13 bases had no gene match. This CDR3 is 16 amino acids long. Germline V gene lookup returns CDR1 SGHAT and CDR2 FQNNGV. The CDR3 DNA follows: TGTGCCAGCAGTAAAAAACAACGGGAGGGCCGAGAGACCCAGTACTTC. This codes for CASSKKQREGRETQYF.

This clone was detected once. The chain combines TRBV30 with TRBJ2-7; no reliable D call. Germline CDR1 GTSNPN, CDR2 SVGIG (reference sequence). The CDR3 extends over 14 amino acids. Trimming took 2 bases from V and 0 from J, leaving 11 bases between them. The CDR3 loop reads CAWSSRPGSYEQYF. Written as DNA, the CDR3 is TGTGCCTGGAGTTCACGCCCCGGCTCCTACGAGCAGTACTTC.

CDR3 loop: CASSDTDVLPQHF. In DNA, the CDR3 is TGTGCCAGTAGTGACACCGATGTATTGCCCCAGCATTTT. The rearrangement links TRBV19 to TRBJ1-5, with no clear D. This CDR3 is 13 amino acids long. Trimming stripped 5 bases from V and 9 bases from J, with 14 bases between. CDR1 LNHDA and CDR2 SQIVND come from the germline V gene (reference sequence). Supplemented by reference TRBV19 and TRBJ1-5, the full variable domain reads DGGITQSPKYLFRKEGQNVTLSCEQNLNHDAMYWYRQDPGQGLRLIYYSQIVNDFQKGDIAEGYSVSREKKESFPLTVTSAQKNPTAFYLCASSDTDVLPQHFGDGTRLSIL.

This chain uses TRBV5-4 with TRBJ2-3; TRBD2 agrees at 7 bases. The CDR3 length is 15 residues. Losses at the gene ends were 4 bases for V and 3 bases for J; bases not matched to a gene: 8. Germline loops: CDR1 SGHNT, CDR2 YYREEE (reference sequence). The DNA for the CDR3 is TGTGCCAGCAGCCACCAAGCGGGGAAAACAGATACGCAGTATTTT. Translation: CASSHQAGKTDTQYF. Variable domain in full (rest from reference TRBV5-4 and TRBJ2-3): ETGVTQSPTHLIKTRGQQVTLRCSSQSGHNTVSWYQQALGQGPQFIFQYYREEENGRGNFPPRFSGLQFPNYSSELNVNALELDDSALYLCASSHQAGKTDTQYFGPGTRLTVL.

CDR3 protein: CASSLLGRDTKNEAFF. CDR3 nucleotides: TGTGCCAGCAGTTTATTGGGAAGGGACACCAAAAATGAAGCTTTCTTT. The rearrangement links TRBV28 to TRBJ1-1; perhaps TRBD1 as D (6 bases). From germline, CDR1 is MDHEN and CDR2 SYDVKM. V lost 1 base, J lost 7 bases, and 19 bases lay in between. The CDR3 consists of 16 residues.

This clone was observed a handful of times. This chain uses TRBV14 with TRBJ1-1; D is perhaps TRBD1 (6 bases). The germline CDR1 and CDR2 sequences are SGHDN and FVKESK. The CDR3 consists of 14 residues. Trimming left V 5 bases short and J 5 bases short, with 15 bases between. The CDR3 sequence: CASSETGKGTEAFF. CDR3 sequence (DNA): TGTGCCAGCAGCGAAACAGGGAAGGGTACTGAAGCTTTCTTT.

The chain recombines TRBV9 with TRBJ1-2, with TRBD1 matching 10 bases. This CDR3 comprises 17 residues. CDR1 SGDLS and CDR2 YYNGEE come from the germline V gene. The V segment lost 3 bases and the J segment 0 bases; nucleotides outside the gene matches: 8. The CDR3 is CASSGGDRGKANYGYTF. Here the CDR3 DNA reads TGTGCCAGCAGCGGAGGGGACAGGGGCAAAGCTAACTATGGCTACACCTTC.

V and J are TRBV19 and TRBJ2-2, with 8 bases matching TRBD2. The CDR3 length is 17 residues. Germline-derived CDR1 and CDR2 are LNHDA and SQIVND (reference sequence). V shed 7 bases, J shed 3 bases, and the junction held 13 bases outside the gene matches. CDR3 nucleotide sequence: TGTGCCAGTAACCATGGGGTAGCGGGATGGTACACCGGGGAGCTGTTTTTT. Protein: CASNHGVAGWYTGELFF.

This clone is judged medium-sized (0.01 to 0.1%). The chain couples TRBV7-2 to TRBJ2-6; the D gene is possibly TRBD2 (6 bases). CDR1 and CDR2 (germline): SGHTA, FQGNSA. The CDR3 totals 14 residues. V was clipped by 6 bases and J by 0 bases, with 6 bases between them. This CDR3 is CASSSGSGANVLTF. DNA for the CDR3: TGTGCCAGCAGTAGCGGCTCTGGGGCCAACGTCCTGACTTTC.

The chain carries TRBV5-1 and TRBJ2-7; 7 bases align to TRBD1. Germline assignment: CDR1 SGHRS and CDR2 YFSETQ. The CDR3 has 12 residues. V lost 7 bases and J lost 3; bases outside the gene matches: 4. The CDR3 spells CASPGTDYEQYF. CDR3 nucleotide sequence: TGCGCCAGCCCTGGGACAGACTACGAGCAGTACTTC. Drawing the rest from reference TRBV5-1 and TRBJ2-7, the complete variable domain is KAGVTQTPRYLIKTRGQQVTLSCSPISGHRSVSWYQQTPGQGLQFLFEYFSETQRNKGNFPGRFSGRQFSNSRSEMNVSTLELGDSALYLCASPGTDYEQYFGPGTRLTVT.

V gene TRBV15 combines with J gene TRBJ1-4; D not resolved. Germline-derived CDR1 and CDR2 are LNHNV and YYDKDF (reference sequence). CDR3 length equals 13 residues. Trimming removed 0 bases at V and 8 bases at J, with 7 bases between. CDR3 in DNA: TGTGCCACCAGCAGAGATTTCAGGGAAAAACTGTTTTTT. This translates into CATSRDFREKLFF.

Only a few counts were recorded for this clone. The genes are TRBV12-5 and TRBJ1-2; no clear D gene. V lost 1 base and J lost 14, with 14 bases in between. The CDR3 loop spans 12 amino acids. In germline, CDR1 is LGHNT, CDR2 FRNRAP. CDR3 bases: TGTGCTAGTGGTTTGGGGTTCTTGGGCGTGACCTTC. Translation gives CASGLGFLGVTF. Supplemented by reference TRBV12-5 and TRBJ1-2, the full variable domain reads DARVTQTPRHKVTEMGQEVTMRCQPILGHNTVFWYRQTMMQGLELLAYFRNRAPLDDSGMPKDRFSAEMPDATLATLKIQPSEPRDSAVYFCASGLGFLGVTFGSGTRLTVV.

This clone was seen a single time. Other DNA sequences in this sample translate to the same CDR3. This rearrangement joins TRBV18 to TRBJ2-5, with no clear D. The CDR3 runs to 12 residues. Germline assignment: CDR1 KGHSH and CDR2 LQKENI. Trimming removed 3 bases at V and 5 bases at J, with 7 bases between. CDR3 loop: CASSPGRETQYF. The CDR3 bases are TGTGCCAGCTCACCTGGCAGGGAGACCCAGTACTTC. Supplemented by reference TRBV18 and TRBJ2-5, the full variable domain reads NAGVMQNPRHLVRRRGQEARLRCSPMKGHSHVYWYRQLPEEGLKFMVYLQKENIIDESGMPKERFSAEFPKEGPSILRIQQVVRGDSAAYFCASSPGRETQYFGPGTRLLVL.

This clone was seen only once. CDR3 sequence: CASSLSGGEVYGYTF. The CDR3 bases are TGTGCCAGCAGCTTATCGGGGGGGGAGGTCTATGGCTACACCTTC. The rearrangement links TRBV7-9 to TRBJ1-2, with D perhaps TRBD1 (5 bases). Germline CDR1 and CDR2: SEHNR and FQNEAQ (reference sequence). The CDR3 spans 15 residues. The V and J ends lost 2 bases and 4 bases respectively, with 14 bases between them.

The rearrangement uses TRBV2 and TRBJ2-4; the D gene is possibly TRBD1 (5 bases). CDR3 length: 12 residues. Germline values: CDR1 SNHLY, CDR2 FYNNEI. Trimming stripped 7 bases from V and 4 bases from J, with 8 bases between. The CDR3 reads CASNQGKNIQYF. CDR3 nucleotides: TGTGCCAGCAACCAGGGTAAAAACATTCAGTACTTC.